Here is one T cell receptor beta chain with its context. Original processing methods: Estimation of nucleated cell counts was performed using reference gene primer amplification. The data were produced by immunoSEQ multiplex PCR, yet TCRdb's version contains in-frame clones alone and is incomplete. V and J calls plus clone size are reproduced from that table; the DNA served to infer D and trimming. Of about 190,000 clones in the sample, about 85% were seen once. The CDR3 contains 15 residues. Germline-derived CDR1 and CDR2 are SGHAT and FQNNGV. After removal of 3 bases from V and 8 bases from J, the junction contained 7 bases not matched to a gene. The data originate from a study of blood T cell repertoires in COVID-19. Whole-study context: Samples taken during acute and convalescent COVID-19 were collected in the United States, Italy and Spain. PBMCs, B-cell-depleted T cells, or T cells were the source of the cDNA or gDNA that made up the material.

The clonotype was recovered from a woman of 80 years or more with acute or convalescent COVID-19. The V and J genes are TRBV11-2 and TRBJ2-1; the match to TRBD2 covers 10 bases. Sequenced material: peripheral blood. CDR3 protein: CASSFPGLAIDEQFF. The CDR3 coding sequence is TGTGCCAGCAGCTTCCCGGGACTAGCGATCGATGAGCAGTTCTTC. Based on the CDR3 plus reference TRBV11-2 and TRBJ2-1, the full variable domain is EAGVAQSPRYKIIEKRQSVAFWCNPISGHATLYWYQQILGQGPKLLIQFQNNGVVDDSQLPKDRFSAERLKGVDSTLKIQPAKLEDSAVYLCASSFPGLAIDEQFFGPGTRLTVL.